This TCR beta chain was obtained from a study of cytomegalovirus exposure and HLA in healthy donors. Overall study findings and caveats: The availability of immune exposure information extended only to CMV serostatus. Exclusion as indistinguishable affected some V segments, including TRBV6-2 and TRBV6-3.

This clone was seen a single time. What it binds is not known. The V segment lost 4 bases and the J segment 2 bases; nucleotides outside the gene matches: 12. The length of the CDR3 is 17 residues. The V gene's germline CDR1 is SGHDT and CDR2 YYEEEE. PCR primers comprised 60 Vbeta and 13 Jbeta primers. Profiling relied on immunoSEQ multiplex PCR, and the TCRdb table lists in-frame clones only, not all of them. The sample consists of more than 150,000 clones, less than 80% of them appearing once. This receptor was obtained from a man between 18 and 29 years old in good health and CMV-seronegative. The rearrangement joins TRBV5-6 to TRBJ2-3; 8 nucleotides agree with TRBD2. The sample consisted of PBMCs. The CDR3 bases are TGTGCCAGCAGCCCGGCGGGAGCGGGGGCCCACACAGATACGCAGTATTTT. Protein product: CASSPAGAGAHTDTQYF.